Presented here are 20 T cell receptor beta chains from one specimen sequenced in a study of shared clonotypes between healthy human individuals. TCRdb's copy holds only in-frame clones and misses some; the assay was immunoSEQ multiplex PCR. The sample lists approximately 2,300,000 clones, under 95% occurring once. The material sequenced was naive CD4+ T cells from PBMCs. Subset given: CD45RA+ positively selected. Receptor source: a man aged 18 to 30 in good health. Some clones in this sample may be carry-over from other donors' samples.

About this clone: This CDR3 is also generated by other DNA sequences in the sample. CDR3 loop: CASRVGNQPQHF. In DNA, the CDR3 is TGTGCCAGTAGGGTCGGCAATCAGCCCCAGCATTTT. The chain joins TRBV19 to TRBJ1-5; D unresolved. In germline, CDR1 is LNHDA, CDR2 SQIVND (reference sequence). The CDR3 covers 12 residues. With 6 bases removed from V and 2 bases from J, the gap between germline ends came to 5 bases.

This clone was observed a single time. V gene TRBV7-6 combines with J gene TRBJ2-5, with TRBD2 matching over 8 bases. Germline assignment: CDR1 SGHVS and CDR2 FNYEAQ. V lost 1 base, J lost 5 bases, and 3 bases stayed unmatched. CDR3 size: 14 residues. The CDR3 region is CASSLGTSWETQYF. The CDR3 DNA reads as TGTGCCAGCAGCTTAGGGACTAGCTGGGAGACCCAGTACTTC.

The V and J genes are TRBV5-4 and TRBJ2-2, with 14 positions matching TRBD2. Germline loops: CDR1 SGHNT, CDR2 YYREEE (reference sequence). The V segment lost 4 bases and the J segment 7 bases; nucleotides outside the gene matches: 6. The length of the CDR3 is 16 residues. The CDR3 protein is CASSQRLAGGDGELFF. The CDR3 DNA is TGTGCCAGCAGCCAGCGACTAGCGGGAGGGGACGGGGAGCTGTTTTTT.

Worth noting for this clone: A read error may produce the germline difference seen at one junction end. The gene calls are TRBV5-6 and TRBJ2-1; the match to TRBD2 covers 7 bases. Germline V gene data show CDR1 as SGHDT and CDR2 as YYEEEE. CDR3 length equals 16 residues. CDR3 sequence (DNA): TGTGCCAGCAGCTTGTCTGTCGGGAGGTCCTGCAATGAGCAGTTCTTC. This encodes CASSLSVGRSCNEQFF.

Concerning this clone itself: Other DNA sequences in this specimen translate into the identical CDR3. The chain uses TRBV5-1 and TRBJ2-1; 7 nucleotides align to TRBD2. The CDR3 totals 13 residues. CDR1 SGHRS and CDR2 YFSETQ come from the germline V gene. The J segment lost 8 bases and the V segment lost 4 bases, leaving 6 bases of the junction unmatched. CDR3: CASSLGRGDEQFF. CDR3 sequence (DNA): TGCGCCAGCAGCCTTGGGAGGGGTGATGAGCAGTTCTTC.

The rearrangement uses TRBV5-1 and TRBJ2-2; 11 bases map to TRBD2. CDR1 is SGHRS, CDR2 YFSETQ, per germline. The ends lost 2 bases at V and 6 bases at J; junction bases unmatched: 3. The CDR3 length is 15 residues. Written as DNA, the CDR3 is TGCGCCAGCAGCTTCGTAGCGGGAGGGCCCGGGGAGCTGTTTTTT. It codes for CASSFVAGGPGELFF.

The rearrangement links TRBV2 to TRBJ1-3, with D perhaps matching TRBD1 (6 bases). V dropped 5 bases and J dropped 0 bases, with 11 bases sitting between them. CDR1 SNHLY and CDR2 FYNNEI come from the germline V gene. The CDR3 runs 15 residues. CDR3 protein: CASSQGGRSGNTIYF. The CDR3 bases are TGTGCCAGCAGTCAAGGGGGACGCTCTGGAAACACCATATATTTT.

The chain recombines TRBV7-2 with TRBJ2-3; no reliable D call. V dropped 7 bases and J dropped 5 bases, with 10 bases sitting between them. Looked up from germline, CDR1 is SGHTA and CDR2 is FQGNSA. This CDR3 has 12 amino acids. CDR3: CASNRRVDTQYF. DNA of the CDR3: TGTGCCAGCAATCGGCGAGTAGATACGCAGTATTTT.

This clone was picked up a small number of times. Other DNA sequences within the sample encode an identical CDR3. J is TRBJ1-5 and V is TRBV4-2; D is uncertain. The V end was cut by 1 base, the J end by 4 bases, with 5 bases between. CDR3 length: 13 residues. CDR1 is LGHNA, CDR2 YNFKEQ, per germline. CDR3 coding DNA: TGTGCCAGCAGCCAAGGCCCGAATCAGCCCCAGCATTTT. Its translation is CASSQGPNQPQHF.

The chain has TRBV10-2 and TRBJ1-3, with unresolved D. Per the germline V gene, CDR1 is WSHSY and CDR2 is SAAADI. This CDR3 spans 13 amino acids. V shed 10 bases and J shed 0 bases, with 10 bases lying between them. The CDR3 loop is CATTMSSGNTIYF. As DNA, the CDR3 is TGCGCCACCACGATGAGCTCTGGAAACACCATATATTTT.

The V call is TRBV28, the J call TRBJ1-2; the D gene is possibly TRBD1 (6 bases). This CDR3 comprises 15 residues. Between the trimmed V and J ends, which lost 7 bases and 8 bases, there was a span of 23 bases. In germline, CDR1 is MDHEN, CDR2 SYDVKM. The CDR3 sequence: CASIFRQAQGRGYTF. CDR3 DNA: TGTGCCAGCATATTCAGACAGGCCCAAGGACGCGGCTACACCTTC.

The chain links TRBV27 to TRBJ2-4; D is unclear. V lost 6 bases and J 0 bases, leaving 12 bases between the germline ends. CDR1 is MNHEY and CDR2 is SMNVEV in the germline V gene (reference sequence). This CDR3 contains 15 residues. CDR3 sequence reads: CASRDLSVAKNIQYF. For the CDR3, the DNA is TGTGCCAGCAGAGACCTGAGCGTAGCCAAAAACATTCAGTACTTC.

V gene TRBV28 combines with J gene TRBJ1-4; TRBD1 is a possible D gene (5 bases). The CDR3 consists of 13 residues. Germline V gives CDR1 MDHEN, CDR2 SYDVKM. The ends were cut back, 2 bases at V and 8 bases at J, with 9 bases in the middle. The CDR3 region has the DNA TGTGCCAGCAGTTTAACAGGCAGAGAAAAACTGTTTTTT. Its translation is CASSLTGREKLFF.

The CDR3 nucleotides read TGTGCCAGCAGCTTAATGGGGGGTGCTGAAGCTTTCTTT. It yields the protein CASSLMGGAEAFF. This rearrangement joins TRBV7-3 to TRBJ1-1, with a tentative D call TRBD1 (5 bases). V was cut by 1 base and J by 6 bases, with 9 bases left in between. CDR3 length: 13 residues. CDR1 and CDR2 from the germline V gene are SGHTA and FQGTGA. Combining the CDR3 with reference TRBV7-3 and TRBJ1-1 gives the whole variable domain GAGVSQTPSNKVTEKGKYVELRCDPISGHTALYWYRQSLGQGPEFLIYFQGTGAADDSGLPNDRFFAVRPEGSVSTLKIQRTERGDSAVYLCASSLMGGAEAFFGQGTRLTVV.

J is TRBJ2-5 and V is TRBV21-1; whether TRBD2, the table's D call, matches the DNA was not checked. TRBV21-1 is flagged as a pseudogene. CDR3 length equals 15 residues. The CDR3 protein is CASSTRGPFRETQYF. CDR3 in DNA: TGTGCCAGCAGCACCCGCGGGCCGTTCAGAGAGACCCAGTACTTC.

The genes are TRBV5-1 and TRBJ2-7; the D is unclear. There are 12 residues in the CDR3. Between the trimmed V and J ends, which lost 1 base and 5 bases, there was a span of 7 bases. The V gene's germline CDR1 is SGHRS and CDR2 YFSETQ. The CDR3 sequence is CASSLTTDEQYF. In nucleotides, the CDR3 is TGCGCCAGCAGCTTGACTACAGACGAGCAGTACTTC.

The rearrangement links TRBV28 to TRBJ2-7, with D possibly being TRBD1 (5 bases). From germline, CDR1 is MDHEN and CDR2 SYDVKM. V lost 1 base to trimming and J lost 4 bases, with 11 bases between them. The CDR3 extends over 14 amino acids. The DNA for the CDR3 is TGTGCCAGCAGTTTATCGCTGGGGCTATACGAGCAGTACTTC. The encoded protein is CASSLSLGLYEQYF.

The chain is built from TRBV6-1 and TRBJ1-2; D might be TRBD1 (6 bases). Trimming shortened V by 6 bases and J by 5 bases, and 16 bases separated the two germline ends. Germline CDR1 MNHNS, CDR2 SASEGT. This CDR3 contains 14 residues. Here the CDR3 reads CASSEFGTPYGYTF. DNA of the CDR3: TGTGCCAGCAGCGAGTTCGGGACACCGTATGGCTACACCTTC.

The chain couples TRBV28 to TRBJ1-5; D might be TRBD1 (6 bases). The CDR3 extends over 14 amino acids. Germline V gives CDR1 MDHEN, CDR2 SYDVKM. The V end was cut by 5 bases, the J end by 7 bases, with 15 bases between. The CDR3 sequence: CASSLQGRWQPQHF. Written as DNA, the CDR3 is TGTGCCAGCAGTCTACAGGGTCGTTGGCAGCCCCAGCATTTT.

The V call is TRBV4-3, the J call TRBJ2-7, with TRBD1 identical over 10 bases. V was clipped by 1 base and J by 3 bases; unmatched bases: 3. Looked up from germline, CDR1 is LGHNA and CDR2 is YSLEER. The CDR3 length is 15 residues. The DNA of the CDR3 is TGCGCCAGCAGCCAAGCAGGACAGGGGGACTACGAGCAGTACTTC. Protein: CASSQAGQGDYEQYF.